Below, one TCR beta chain is given with its context. It lacks a known antigen. This entry comes from a study of T cells expressing NK-cell markers (dated by TCRdb to 2019 to 2021). Context from the whole study: In sorted CD3+CD56+NKG2C+, CD3+CD56+NKG2C- and CD3+CD56-NKG2C+ T-cell subsets from eight donors, TCR beta-chain repertoires were profiled. Among the eight sequenced donors, only one was HCMV-seronegative, while the other seven were HCMV-seropositive. Randomly selected healthy volunteers, three men and five women, were used as the eight sequenced donors. The libraries were sequenced on Illumina HiSeq 2000/2500, MiSeq or NextSeq, producing 2 x 150 bp reads.

Results and caveats for the whole study, not just this receptor: Those dominant clonotypes were again the most abundant among CD3+CD56-NKG2C+ cells in a few donors, at about 28.3-65%. Whether the expanded NKG2C-expressing T cell clones were specific for HCMV antigens remained unclear. In roughly six donors, the dominant CD3+CD56+NKG2C+ clonotypes ranked among the top 10 CD8+ clonotypes, making up roughly 1.0-7.0% of CD8+ T cells.

The instrument given in TCRdb is Illumina HiSeq 2000. TCR beta cDNA libraries were prepared using 5'RACE template switching, which introduced a universal primer site and unique molecular identifiers. cDNA synthesis was primed from the TCR beta constant segment, followed by two successive PCR amplification steps. As for how the authors treated the data: MIGEC was used to demultiplex reads and group the reads by UMI, and MiTCR was used to assemble and quantify clonotypes. To remove erroneous sequences, TCR cDNA sequences were retained only when supported by two or more reads. The tcR package was used for downstream repertoire analysis, and clonotypes were matched between fractions using CDR3 nucleotide sequence together with V segment. VDJmatch was used to annotate antigen specificity against VDJdb, with one amino acid substitution in CDR3 allowed. TCRdb reprocessed the sequencing reads and holds a single record per CDR3 protein sequence, with no DNA. TCRdb, not the original authors, processed these V and J calls. For this sample, the table gives about 450,000 distinct CDR3 sequences. The ten most abundant clones make up 7.3% of the sample.

A commercial ELISA kit detecting HCMV-specific IgG in serum was used to determine HCMV serostatus. Peripheral blood mononuclear cells were isolated from blood by Ficoll density gradient centrifugation. This sequence was found in a woman between 18 and 70 years old in good health. Material: blood T cells: a sorted CD56 or NKG2C T cell subset, CD4+ or CD8+ T cells, or bulk PBMC T cells (not recorded which).

This receptor carries the CDR3 CASRHQSEDTEAFF. The chain uses TRBV4-3 and TRBJ1-1. CDR1 LGHNA and CDR2 YSLEER are derived from the germline V gene. The CDR3 contains 14 residues, cysteine and phenylalanine counted. The entry carries no DNA sequence.